The 18 T cell receptor beta chains presented below share a single source sample, sequenced in a study of blood T cell repertoires in COVID-19. The protocol was immunoSEQ multiplex PCR, while the TCRdb copy is restricted to in-frame clones and leaves out a portion. The repertoire holds 55,000 to 75,000 clones, 88% seen once, with approximately 3.4% in the top ten. The sequencing input was peripheral blood. These receptor sequences come from a man aged 50-60 years with active COVID-19.

The chain combines TRBV6-5 with TRBJ1-6; D might be TRBD1 (5 bases). V shed 7 bases and J shed 7 bases, with 17 bases lying between them. Germline V gene data show CDR1 as MNHEY and CDR2 as SVGAGI. This CDR3 comprises 15 residues. The DNA for the CDR3 is TGTGCCAGCACCGGGGGGGGATGGGAAAATTCACCCCTCCACTTT. This sequence encodes CASTGGGWENSPLHF.

This clone has only one observation. The chain couples TRBV6-2 or TRBV6-3 to TRBJ1-5; D unresolved. Germline-derived CDR1 and CDR2 are MNHEY and SVGEGT. The V end lost 4 bases, the J end lost 0 bases, and 16 bases lay between the germline ends. This CDR3 is 17 amino acids long. CDR3: CASSSHYGINSNQPQHF. CDR3 bases: TGTGCCAGCAGTTCCCACTACGGTATAAATAGCAATCAGCCCCAGCATTTT.

The V and J genes are TRBV6-5 and TRBJ2-3; possible D gene TRBD1, 6 bases. Trimming took 6 bases from V and 4 from J, leaving 11 bases between them. The V gene's germline CDR1 is MNHEY and CDR2 SVGAGI. This CDR3 region has 13 residues. The CDR3 sequence: CASSGTYSDTQYF. CDR3 coding DNA: TGTGCCAGCAGCGGGACATACTCAGATACGCAGTATTTT.

The rearrangement joins TRBV4-1 to TRBJ2-5; TRBD1 agrees at 7 bases. The CDR3 consists of 17 residues. CDR1 MGHRA and CDR2 YSYEKL come from the germline V gene. With V trimmed by 0 bases and J by 5 bases, 12 bases remained unmatched. CDR3 sequence reads: CASSQDSGGRGSETQYF. CDR3 bases: TGCGCCAGCAGCCAAGATTCTGGCGGCAGGGGGAGTGAGACCCAGTACTTC.

This sequence joins TRBV7-2 and TRBJ2-2; 7 nucleotides match TRBD2. The CDR3 runs 16 residues. Germline V gives CDR1 SGHTA, CDR2 FQGNSA. V dropped 3 bases and J dropped 0; count of bases not matched to a gene: 4. The CDR3, as DNA: TGTGCCAGCAGCTTGTCTCGGGGGGCGAACACCGGGGAGCTGTTTTTT. Protein sequence: CASSLSRGANTGELFF.

CDR3 loop: CASSMGGRLEETQYF. For the CDR3, the DNA is TGTGCCAGTAGTATGGGGGGACGGCTAGAAGAGACCCAGTACTTC. The chain uses TRBV19 and TRBJ2-5, with D possibly matching TRBD2 (6 bases). Germline V gene lookup returns CDR1 LNHDA and CDR2 SQIVND (reference sequence). The CDR3 has 15 residues. V lost 3 bases to trimming and J lost 3 bases, with 14 bases between them.

DNA of the CDR3: TGTGCCAGCAGCTACGGCGACAGAAACGAGCAGTACTTC. It encodes CASSYGDRNEQYF. The chain couples TRBV11-1 to TRBJ2-7; the D gene is possibly TRBD1 (5 bases). The V end was cut by 4 bases, the J end by 5 bases, with 12 bases between. CDR1 is SGHAT, CDR2 FQDESV, per germline (reference sequence). There are 13 residues in the CDR3. Based on the CDR3 plus reference TRBV11-1 and TRBJ2-7, the full variable domain is EAEVAQSPRYKITEKSQAVAFWCDPISGHATLYWYRQILGQGPELLVQFQDESVVDDSQLPKDRFSAERLKGVDSTLKIQPAELGDSAMYLCASSYGDRNEQYFGPGTRLTVT.

The chain couples TRBV4-1 to TRBJ2-4; possibly TRBD1 for D (6 bases). The CDR3 is made up of 16 amino acids. Germline V gives CDR1 MGHRA, CDR2 YSYEKL. V lost 1 base to trimming and J lost 4 bases, with 14 bases between them. The CDR3, as DNA: TGCGCCAGCAGCCAAGCTACGCCGAGGGGGAAAAACATTCAGTACTTC. Translation: CASSQATPRGKNIQYF.

The rearrangement links TRBV15 to TRBJ2-1; D unresolved. This CDR3 spans 14 amino acids. The germline CDR1 and CDR2 sequences are LNHNV and YYDKDF (reference sequence). V lost 3 bases to trimming and J lost 9 bases, with 15 bases between them. The CDR3 DNA sequence: TGTGCCACCAGCAGCCCTCCCTCAATCGGTGAGCAGTTCTTC. Its protein product is CATSSPPSIGEQFF.

The chain recombines TRBV6-5 with TRBJ1-5; D gene uncertain. The CDR3 runs 13 residues. Trimming removed 6 bases from V and 5 bases from J, with 11 bases in between. From germline, CDR1 is MNHEY and CDR2 SVGAGI. CDR3: CASSRREDQPQHF. CDR3 nucleotides: TGTGCCAGCAGCCGCCGAGAAGATCAGCCCCAGCATTTT.

V gene TRBV9 combines with J gene TRBJ2-2; 10 bases match TRBD1. CDR1 SGDLS and CDR2 YYNGEE come from the germline V gene. V shed 6 bases and J 4 bases; nucleotides not matched to a gene: 6. The CDR3 runs to 15 residues. The CDR3 sequence: CASNRQGALTGELFF. CDR3 DNA sequence: TGTGCCAGCAACCGACAGGGGGCCCTCACCGGGGAGCTGTTTTTT.

The rearrangement joins TRBV18 to TRBJ2-5; 9 positions agree with TRBD2. Trimming took 1 base from V and 5 from J; bases not matched to a gene: 11. The CDR3 totals 17 residues. Germline assignment: CDR1 KGHSH and CDR2 LQKENI. CDR3 DNA: TGTGCCAGCTCACCACTTGGTCCAGCGGGGGGATCGGAGACCCAGTACTTC. It translates to CASSPLGPAGGSETQYF.

This chain joins TRBV9 and TRBJ1-3; D not certain. The CDR3 is 15 residues long. Trimming removed 4 bases from V and 4 bases from J, with 15 bases in between. Germline V gives CDR1 SGDLS, CDR2 YYNGEE. The CDR3 DNA follows: TGTGCCAGCAGCTTTCAGCCGGGTTGGGGAAACACCATATATTTT. It yields the protein CASSFQPGWGNTIYF. Drawing the rest from reference TRBV9 and TRBJ1-3, the complete variable domain is DSGVTQTPKHLITATGQRVTLRCSPRSGDLSVYWYQQSLDQGLQFLIQYYNGEERAKGNILERFSAQQFPDLHSELNLSSLELGDSALYFCASSFQPGWGNTIYFGEGSWLTVV.

The V call is TRBV19, the J call TRBJ2-7; 11 bases map to TRBD1. Unmatched junction bases numbered 4, after V lost 3 bases and J lost 6 bases. Germline V gene lookup returns CDR1 LNHDA and CDR2 SQIVND (reference sequence). CDR3 length equals 14 residues. As DNA, the CDR3 is TGTGCCAGTAGTATCGGACAGGGGGCGACCGAGCAGTACTTC. It is translated as CASSIGQGATEQYF.

The chain links TRBV19 to TRBJ2-1, with D perhaps TRBD2 (6 bases). There are 15 residues in the CDR3. The germline V gene has CDR1 LNHDA and CDR2 SQIVND (reference sequence). V lost 3 bases, J lost 2 bases, and 11 bases lay in between. The CDR3 here is CASSISSGPYNEQFF. As DNA, the CDR3 is TGTGCCAGTAGTATTAGTAGCGGACCCTACAATGAGCAGTTCTTC.

The rearrangement links TRBV13 to TRBJ2-7, with 8 bases identical to TRBD2. The CDR3 sequence is 14 residues long. Germline V gene data show CDR1 as PRHDT and CDR2 as FYEKMQ (reference sequence). The trim removed 0 bases at V and 4 bases at J, leaving 2 bases unmatched. The CDR3 reads CASSLGGGAYEQYF. The CDR3 DNA is TGTGCCAGCAGCTTAGGCGGGGGGGCTTACGAGCAGTACTTC. Variable domain in full (rest from reference TRBV13 and TRBJ2-7): AAGVIQSPRHLIKEKRETATLKCYPIPRHDTVYWYQQGPGQDPQFLISFYEKMQSDKGSIPDRFSAQQFSDYHSELNMSSLELGDSALYFCASSLGGGAYEQYFGPGTRLTVT.

The chain is built from TRBV3-1 (or the pseudogene TRBV3-2) and TRBJ2-3, with 7 bases identical to TRBD2. The ends lost 0 bases at V and 1 base at J; junction bases unmatched: 4. Germline CDR1 reads LGHDT; CDR2 reads YNNKEL (reference sequence). This CDR3 is 16 amino acids long. The CDR3 DNA reads as TGTGCCAGCAGCCAAGACCGGCTAGCGGGCACAGATACGCAGTATTTT. This codes for CASSQDRLAGTDTQYF.

This chain uses TRBV30 with TRBJ1-2; D gene uncertain. The CDR3 extends over 13 amino acids. Trimming cost V 2 bases and J 0 bases, with 7 bases left between them. CDR1 and CDR2 from the germline V gene are GTSNPN and SVGIG (reference sequence). This CDR3 reads CAWSNGPNYGYTF. The CDR3 DNA reads TGTGCCTGGAGTAACGGTCCTAACTATGGCTACACCTTC. The whole variable domain, filled in from reference TRBV30 and TRBJ1-2, reads SQTIHQWPATLVQPVGSPLSLECTVEGTSNPNLYWYRQAAGRGLQLLFYSVGIGQISSEVPQNLSASRPQDRQFILSSKKLLLSDSGFYLCAWSNGPNYGYTFGSGTRLTVV.